This is a list of T cell receptor beta chains from one sample in a study of T cell changes during pregnancy in multiple sclerosis. Assay used: immunoSEQ multiplex PCR; TCRdb lists only in-frame clones, some missing. The table lists some 60,000 clones, 80% to 95% of them singletons, with 0.65% to 0.9% in the top ten. Sequenced here: peripheral blood, sampled in the first trimester of pregnancy. The receptor source for this set is a female donor with multiple sclerosis, enrolled in a pregnancy study. Each CDR3 is given with its conserved first and last residue. The order of the fields is CDR3 DNA, CDR3 protein, J gene, clone size, V gene, D gene, CDR3 length. D genes are given only for firm matches. Rows may omit the clone size; those that give it use once, few, many or a size class.

cdr3_nt: TGTGCCAGCAGCAAAGAGGGAGGAGCCTTCAATCAGCCCCAGCATTTT; cdr3_aa: CASSKEGGAFNQPQHF; j_call: TRBJ1-5; clone_size: .; v_call: TRBV4-2; d_call: .; cdr3_length: 16
cdr3_nt: TGTGCCAGCAGCCAAGTAGCAGGGGGCGAAAGGATCAATGAGCAGTTCTTC; cdr3_aa: CASSQVAGGERINEQFF; j_call: TRBJ2-1; clone_size: .; v_call: TRBV4-2; d_call: TRBD1; cdr3_length: 17
cdr3_nt: TGTGCCAGCAGCGTAGGGGGGGAAGGTGGAAACACCATATATTTT; cdr3_aa: CASSVGGEGGNTIYF; j_call: TRBJ1-3; clone_size: once; v_call: TRBV9; d_call: .; cdr3_length: 15
cdr3_nt: TGTGCCAGCAGCTTGCGGACAGGAAGACCGGAGACCCAGTACTTC; cdr3_aa: CASSLRTGRPETQYF; j_call: TRBJ2-5; clone_size: once; v_call: TRBV5-4; d_call: TRBD1; cdr3_length: 15
cdr3_nt: TGTGCCAGCACCCCTGTTGGGCAGGGCAATCAGCCCCAGCATTTT; cdr3_aa: CASTPVGQGNQPQHF; j_call: TRBJ1-5; clone_size: .; v_call: TRBV27; d_call: .; cdr3_length: 15
cdr3_nt: TGTGCCAGCAGCTCCGGGATGTTCGGTGGTGGCTACACCTTC; cdr3_aa: CASSSGMFGGGYTF; j_call: TRBJ1-2; clone_size: .; v_call: TRBV7-2; d_call: .; cdr3_length: 14
cdr3_nt: TGTGCCAGTAGTATCTCGACAGGGGGGGATAATGGGGCTAACTATGGCTACACCTTC; cdr3_aa: CASSISTGGDNGANYGYTF; j_call: TRBJ1-2; clone_size: .; v_call: TRBV19; d_call: TRBD1; cdr3_length: 19
cdr3_nt: TGTGCCAGCAGTTTTCAGTCTGCGACAGGGGCCAGGAACACTGAAGCTTTCTTT; cdr3_aa: CASSFQSATGARNTEAFF; j_call: TRBJ1-1; clone_size: .; v_call: TRBV27; d_call: TRBD1; cdr3_length: 18
cdr3_nt: TGTGCCTGGAGTGTCGGACAGCCTAATTCACCCCTCCACTTT; cdr3_aa: CAWSVGQPNSPLHF; j_call: TRBJ1-6; clone_size: .; v_call: TRBV30; d_call: .; cdr3_length: 14
cdr3_nt: TGTGCCAGCTCGCTGGGGCAGATCACTGAAGCTTTCTTT; cdr3_aa: CASSLGQITEAFF; j_call: TRBJ1-1; clone_size: .; v_call: TRBV18; d_call: .; cdr3_length: 13
cdr3_nt: TGTGCCAGCACCTTAGCGGGGGGCCCCACAGATACGCAGTATTTT; cdr3_aa: CASTLAGGPTDTQYF; j_call: TRBJ2-3; clone_size: .; v_call: TRBV7-3; d_call: TRBD2; cdr3_length: 15
cdr3_nt: TGTGCCAGCAGTAATACTCCGGGCACCGGGGAGCTGTTTTTT; cdr3_aa: CASSNTPGTGELFF; j_call: TRBJ2-2; clone_size: .; v_call: TRBV6-6; d_call: .; cdr3_length: 14
cdr3_nt: TGTGCCAGCAGTTCTAGCGGGGGGCGCTACAATGAGCAGTTCTTC; cdr3_aa: CASSSSGGRYNEQFF; j_call: TRBJ2-1; clone_size: .; v_call: TRBV7-3; d_call: TRBD2; cdr3_length: 15
cdr3_nt: TGTGCCAGCAAGGCGGCCATCAGCGACTATGGCTACACCTTC; cdr3_aa: CASKAAISDYGYTF; j_call: TRBJ1-2; clone_size: .; v_call: TRBV2; d_call: .; cdr3_length: 14
cdr3_nt: TGCGCCAGCAGCCAAGAGATGGGACAGGTCTGGGAGACCCAGTACTTC; cdr3_aa: CASSQEMGQVWETQYF; j_call: TRBJ2-5; clone_size: .; v_call: TRBV4-1; d_call: TRBD1; cdr3_length: 16
cdr3_nt: TGTGCCAGCTCGAGGGTAGCCCTCGGCGAGCAGTACTTC; cdr3_aa: CASSRVALGEQYF; j_call: TRBJ2-7; clone_size: once; v_call: TRBV28; d_call: .; cdr3_length: 13
cdr3_nt: TGCGCCAGCAGTCAATGGCCAACAGGGATCGTGCAGCCCCAGCATTTT; cdr3_aa: CASSQWPTGIVQPQHF; j_call: TRBJ1-5; clone_size: .; v_call: TRBV23-1; d_call: .; cdr3_length: 16
cdr3_nt: TGTGCCAGCAGCTTAGCCATAGCCAAAAACATTCAGTACTTC; cdr3_aa: CASSLAIAKNIQYF; j_call: TRBJ2-4; clone_size: .; v_call: TRBV7-2; d_call: .; cdr3_length: 14
cdr3_nt: TGTGCCAGCAGCTCAGGGGTCCTGACTGAAGCTTTCTTT; cdr3_aa: CASSSGVLTEAFF; j_call: TRBJ1-1; clone_size: .; v_call: TRBV6-6; d_call: .; cdr3_length: 13
cdr3_nt: TGTGCCAGCAGCGTGGACAGGGGGCTTAGCTATGGCTACACCTTC; cdr3_aa: CASSVDRGLSYGYTF; j_call: TRBJ1-2; clone_size: .; v_call: TRBV9; d_call: TRBD1; cdr3_length: 15
cdr3_nt: TGTGCCTGGAGTATACCTACTTCGGGACAGCTATACTATGGCTACACCTTC; cdr3_aa: CAWSIPTSGQLYYGYTF; j_call: TRBJ1-2; clone_size: once; v_call: TRBV30; d_call: TRBD1; cdr3_length: 17
cdr3_nt: TGTGCCAGCAGCGTAGGTGTAAGATCGGTTTACGAGCAGTACTTC; cdr3_aa: CASSVGVRSVYEQYF; j_call: TRBJ2-7; clone_size: .; v_call: TRBV9; d_call: .; cdr3_length: 15
cdr3_nt: TGTGCCAGCAGCTTATGGGCAGGGATCGATGGAAACACCATATATTTT; cdr3_aa: CASSLWAGIDGNTIYF; j_call: TRBJ1-3; clone_size: .; v_call: TRBV11-2; d_call: .; cdr3_length: 16
cdr3_nt: TGTGCCAGCAGCTTTAGCGGGGGGTGGGATACGCAGTATTTT; cdr3_aa: CASSFSGGWDTQYF; j_call: TRBJ2-3; clone_size: .; v_call: TRBV7-2; d_call: TRBD2; cdr3_length: 14
cdr3_nt: TGTGCCAGCAGCCCCCGGACTAGCGGGGGGGCGGAGTTCTTC; cdr3_aa: CASSPRTSGGAEFF; j_call: TRBJ2-1; clone_size: .; v_call: TRBV7-2; d_call: TRBD2; cdr3_length: 14
cdr3_nt: TGTGCCAGCAGCTTGAGTACCGGGACAGGGGCGCGTACGAACACCGGGGAGCTGTTTTTT; cdr3_aa: CASSLSTGTGARTNTGELFF; j_call: TRBJ2-2; clone_size: .; v_call: TRBV9; d_call: TRBD1; cdr3_length: 20
cdr3_nt: TGTGCCAGCAGCGTAGTTGGTGTTGTGACAGGGGGCAATGAGCAGTTCTTC; cdr3_aa: CASSVVGVVTGGNEQFF; j_call: TRBJ2-1; clone_size: .; v_call: TRBV9; d_call: TRBD1; cdr3_length: 17
cdr3_nt: TGTGCCAGCAGCGTAGCTGGACAGGGGTACGAGCAGTACTTC; cdr3_aa: CASSVAGQGYEQYF; j_call: TRBJ2-7; clone_size: .; v_call: TRBV9; d_call: TRBD1; cdr3_length: 14
cdr3_nt: TGTGCCATCAGTAGAGGGGGCCTAGAGACCCAGTACTTC; cdr3_aa: CAISRGGLETQYF; j_call: TRBJ2-5; clone_size: .; v_call: TRBV10-3; d_call: TRBD1; cdr3_length: 13
cdr3_nt: TGTGCCAGCAGGGTCCCGACAGGGATTGTTGGCTACACCTTC; cdr3_aa: CASRVPTGIVGYTF; j_call: TRBJ1-2; clone_size: .; v_call: TRBV2; d_call: TRBD1; cdr3_length: 14
cdr3_nt: TGTGCCAGCAGTGACTCTCAGGTGCTATGGACCCAGTACTTC; cdr3_aa: CASSDSQVLWTQYF; j_call: TRBJ2-5; clone_size: .; v_call: TRBV2; d_call: .; cdr3_length: 14
cdr3_nt: TGTGCCAGTAGTTCCGGTTTAAGCACTGAAGCTTTCTTT; cdr3_aa: CASSSGLSTEAFF; j_call: TRBJ1-1; clone_size: .; v_call: TRBV19; d_call: .; cdr3_length: 13
cdr3_nt: TGTGCCAGCATGGGACAGGGAAGTCAGCCCCAGCATTTT; cdr3_aa: CASMGQGSQPQHF; j_call: TRBJ1-5; clone_size: .; v_call: TRBV27; d_call: TRBD1; cdr3_length: 13
cdr3_nt: TGCGCCAGCAGCTTGGGAGGTGCCAGCTATAATTCACCCCTCCACTTT; cdr3_aa: CASSLGGASYNSPLHF; j_call: TRBJ1-6; clone_size: .; v_call: TRBV5-1; d_call: .; cdr3_length: 16
cdr3_nt: TGTGCCAGCAGCCCCCTGGATACGCAGTATTTT; cdr3_aa: CASSPLDTQYF; j_call: TRBJ2-3; clone_size: .; v_call: TRBV7-2; d_call: .; cdr3_length: 11
cdr3_nt: TGTGCTAGTGCCGTAACAGGTGAAGCTTTCTTT; cdr3_aa: CASAVTGEAFF; j_call: TRBJ1-1; clone_size: .; v_call: TRBV12-5; d_call: .; cdr3_length: 11
cdr3_nt: TGTGCCAGCAGGACAGGGGCCTACGAGCAGTACTTC; cdr3_aa: CASRTGAYEQYF; j_call: TRBJ2-7; clone_size: .; v_call: TRBV6-5; d_call: TRBD1; cdr3_length: 12
cdr3_nt: TGTGCCAGCAGTCCCAGTATCACCGGGGAGCTGTTTTTT; cdr3_aa: CASSPSITGELFF; j_call: TRBJ2-2; clone_size: once; v_call: TRBV6-5; d_call: .; cdr3_length: 13
cdr3_nt: TGCGCCAGCAGCCAAGGGCAGGGTGGCTCACCCCTCCACTTT; cdr3_aa: CASSQGQGGSPLHF; j_call: TRBJ1-6; clone_size: .; v_call: TRBV4-3; d_call: .; cdr3_length: 14
cdr3_nt: TGTGCCAGCAGCCGCTCCCAGGGGATCCGGACAGGGGGGAACTATGGCTACACCTTC; cdr3_aa: CASSRSQGIRTGGNYGYTF; j_call: TRBJ1-2; clone_size: .; v_call: TRBV5-5; d_call: TRBD1; cdr3_length: 19
cdr3_nt: TGTGCCAAAGACAGGGATAGGGGCTATGGCTACACCTTC; cdr3_aa: CAKDRDRGYGYTF; j_call: TRBJ1-2; clone_size: .; v_call: TRBV2; d_call: TRBD1; cdr3_length: 13
cdr3_nt: TGTGCCAGCAGGGACAGGGTTGCAACTAATGAAAAACTGTTTTTT; cdr3_aa: CASRDRVATNEKLFF; j_call: TRBJ1-4; clone_size: .; v_call: TRBV5-8; d_call: TRBD1; cdr3_length: 15
cdr3_nt: TGTGCCAGCAGCCCTACCCGGGTAGCTTTGGGCGAGCAGTACTTC; cdr3_aa: CASSPTRVALGEQYF; j_call: TRBJ2-7; clone_size: once; v_call: TRBV9; d_call: .; cdr3_length: 15
cdr3_nt: TGTGCCAGCAGCTTAGAGCTGGTTAACGGCTACACCTTC; cdr3_aa: CASSLELVNGYTF; j_call: TRBJ1-2; clone_size: .; v_call: TRBV7-2; d_call: .; cdr3_length: 13
cdr3_nt: TGTGCCAGCAGCCCCGAAGGGGCGCGCACAGATACGCAGTATTTT; cdr3_aa: CASSPEGARTDTQYF; j_call: TRBJ2-3; clone_size: .; v_call: TRBV5-4; d_call: .; cdr3_length: 15
cdr3_nt: TGTGCCAGCAGTGACTCGGCAGGCGTCTATGGCTACACCTTC; cdr3_aa: CASSDSAGVYGYTF; j_call: TRBJ1-2; clone_size: once; v_call: TRBV6-4; d_call: .; cdr3_length: 14
cdr3_nt: TGTGCCTGGAGTGCCGGATCGGGACAGTCACGATTC; cdr3_aa: CAWSAGSGQSRF; j_call: TRBJ2-7; clone_size: .; v_call: TRBV30; d_call: TRBD1; cdr3_length: 12
cdr3_nt: TGTGCCAGCAGCTTGACTAGCGGGGGGGGACCGGTTGACTTC; cdr3_aa: CASSLTSGGGPVDF; j_call: TRBJ2-7; clone_size: .; v_call: TRBV7-3; d_call: TRBD2; cdr3_length: 14
cdr3_nt: TGTGCCAGCAGCCCTAGGACAGACATGAACACTGAAGCTTTCTTT; cdr3_aa: CASSPRTDMNTEAFF; j_call: TRBJ1-1; clone_size: .; v_call: TRBV5-4; d_call: .; cdr3_length: 15
cdr3_nt: TGTGCCAGCAGTTACTTACAGACGGAGACCCAGTACTTC; cdr3_aa: CASSYLQTETQYF; j_call: TRBJ2-5; clone_size: .; v_call: TRBV6-5; d_call: .; cdr3_length: 13
cdr3_nt: TGTGCCAGCAGACCGGGACAGGGTGACGAGCAGTACTTC; cdr3_aa: CASRPGQGDEQYF; j_call: TRBJ2-7; clone_size: .; v_call: TRBV7-6; d_call: TRBD1; cdr3_length: 13
cdr3_nt: TGTGCCAGCAGCGCGTCACCGGGACAGGGGGAAAATTCACCCCTCCACTTT; cdr3_aa: CASSASPGQGENSPLHF; j_call: TRBJ1-6; clone_size: .; v_call: TRBV9; d_call: TRBD1; cdr3_length: 17